The 2 T cell receptor beta chains given below trace back to one sample, sequenced in a study of T cell responses to AZD1222 COVID-19 vaccine. Libraries were prepared by immunoSEQ multiplex PCR; TCRdb keeps only in-frame clonotypes and omits some of them. The sample yields roughly 200,000 clones, roughly 90% seen once. The material sequenced was peripheral blood, taken 28 days after the second AZD1222 dose. These receptors were obtained from an adult who received the AZD1222 COVID-19 vaccine.

The V call is TRBV5-6, the J call TRBJ1-2; tentative D call: TRBD1 (6 bases). The CDR3 consists of 15 residues. The germline V gene encodes CDR1 SGHDT and CDR2 YYEEEE. V dropped 2 bases and J dropped 0 bases, with 11 bases sitting between them. CDR3 region: CASSFFRTANYGYTF. For the CDR3, the DNA is TGTGCCAGCAGCTTCTTTAGGACAGCTAACTATGGCTACACCTTC. Filled out from reference TRBV5-6 and TRBJ1-2, the complete variable domain reads DAGVTQSPTHLIKTRGQQVTLRCSPKSGHDTVSWYQQALGQGPQFIFQYYEEEERQRGNFPDRFSGHQFPNYSSELNVNALLLGDSALYLCASSFFRTANYGYTFGSGTRLTVV.

With respect to this clone: Other DNA sequences within the sample encode an identical CDR3. This chain uses TRBV5-1 with TRBJ1-5; D is unclear. The CDR3 has 13 residues. The germline gives CDR1 SGHRS, CDR2 YFSETQ. V shed 5 bases and J shed 1 base, with 7 bases lying between them. DNA for the CDR3: TGCGCCAGCAGTTTAGGCAGCAATCAGCCCCAGCATTTT. Its translation: CASSLGSNQPQHF.